The 3 T cell receptor beta chains given below trace back to one sample, sequenced in a study of OX40 agonist ivuxolimab in advanced cancers. The library was generated by the immunoSEQ multiplex PCR assay. This is the immuneACCESS table as TCRdb keeps it, with only in-frame sequences that have V and J called. A part of the clones is gone; compared with another copy, unresolved V genes explain less than half, and the rest is unexplained. The sample profile shows some 50,000 clones; 75% to 90% of them were found once. The ten top clones hold nearly 0.7% of the sample. The sequencing used CD4+ or CD8+ T cells sorted from blood, collected in a trial of the OX40 agonist ivuxolimab. These receptors were obtained from an adult with an advanced solid tumor such as melanoma, head and neck, liver or kidney cancer.

The V gene is TRBV5-1, the J gene TRBJ1-1; the match to TRBD1 covers 9 bases. V trimming: 3 bases; J trimming: 4 bases; junction bases outside the gene matches: 7. The germline V gene encodes CDR1 SGHRS and CDR2 YFSETQ. This CDR3 is 15 amino acids long. CDR3 in amino acids: CASSSPGTGFTEAFF. CDR3 nucleotide sequence: TGCGCCAGCAGCTCGCCCGGGACAGGGTTCACTGAAGCTTTCTTT.

In this sample, this clone turned up once. J is TRBJ1-6 and V is TRBV6-5; D is ambiguous. The CDR3 totals 14 residues. Trimming shortened V by 8 bases and J by 0 bases, and 8 bases separated the two germline ends. Germline loops: CDR1 MNHEY, CDR2 SVGAGI. The CDR3 nucleotides are TGTGCCAGCGCAAGGAGCTCCTATAATTCACCCCTCCACTTT. Translated, it gives CASARSSYNSPLHF.

This clone was seen a handful of times. V and J are TRBV6-5 and TRBJ1-4; TRBD1 agrees at 8 bases. Per the germline V gene, CDR1 is MNHEY and CDR2 is SVGAGI. V trimming: 7 bases; J trimming: 4 bases; junction bases outside the gene matches: 8. The CDR3 is 15 residues long. CDR3 bases: TGTGCCAGCAATCGATACAGGGGGAGTAATGAAAAACTGTTTTTT. It specifies CASNRYRGSNEKLFF.